These T cell receptor beta chains were read from a single sample in a study of metastatic and nonmetastatic thyroid tumors. With MiXCR, TCRdb reprocessed the PCR reads. The repertoire holds 42,000 or so clones, with 15% to 20% as singletons. Sample: tumor tissue. All receptors come from a female donor with papillary thyroid cancer or a benign thyroid nodule (not recorded which). Some clones in this sample may be carry-over from other donors' samples. CDR3s include the opening cysteine and the closing phenylalanine or tryptophan. D genes are given only for firm matches. Clone size is stated in some rows and not others, as once, few, many or a class when expanded.

V,D,J,size,DNA,CDR3
TRBV7-8,TRBD1,TRBJ1-5,NA,TGTGCCAGCAGCTTAGTAAGTGACAGGGGGCTCTCTAGTCAGCCCCAGCATTTT,CASSLVSDRGLSSQPQHF
TRBV7-2,NA,TRBJ2-5,many,TGTGCCAGCAGCTTAGCGCTTGGCGACCAAGAGACCCAGTACTTC,CASSLALGDQETQYF
TRBV6-1,NA,TRBJ1-5,few,TGTGCCACGGGTAGGGTCTCCCCCGGGAATCAGCCCCAGCATTTT,CATGRVSPGNQPQHF
TRBV6-1,NA,TRBJ2-7,NA,TGTGCCAGGAAGGTAGCCCTCGCAGTAAAAACCTACGAGCAGTACTTC,CARKVALAVKTYEQYF
TRBV20-1,NA,TRBJ1-2,NA,TGCAGTTCTAGAGACCCCCGGGACTCCGGTGGCTACACCTTC,CSSRDPRDSGGYTF
TRBV5-1,TRBD1,TRBJ2-2,NA,TGCGCCAGCAGCACCGGACAGGATCACACCGGGGAGCTGTTTTTT,CASSTGQDHTGELFF
TRBV5-1,NA,TRBJ2-7,many,TGCGCCAGCAGCTTGGATGGCCGAAACAGCAACGAGCAGTACTTC,CASSLDGRNSNEQYF
TRBV27,TRBD1,TRBJ1-1,many,TGTGCCAGCAGTTTAAAGAATGTATGGGGACAGGGCTTGAACACTGAAGCTTTCTTT,CASSLKNVWGQGLNTEAFF
TRBV11-3,NA,TRBJ2-3,many,TGTGCCAGCAGTCCCGACAGAACCGGTACGCAGTATTTT,CASSPDRTGTQYF
TRBV4-1,NA,TRBJ2-2,many,TGCGCCAGCAGCCAGTCAGAGGGGAACACCGGGGAGCTGTTTTTT,CASSQSEGNTGELFF
TRBV28,TRBD1,TRBJ2-4,many,TGTGCCAGCAGTTTTTTGTCCAAGGGGGCTGGAAACATTCAGTACTTC,CASSFLSKGAGNIQYF
TRBV18,NA,TRBJ2-2,many,TGTGCCAGCTCACCAGGTTTTGGGGGACTGGAGCTGTTTTTT,CASSPGFGGLELFF
TRBV20-1,NA,TRBJ2-5,NA,TGCAGTGCTAGAGATCTTAGCGTGGTGATACAAGAGACCCAGTACTTC,CSARDLSVVIQETQYF
TRBV20-1,TRBD1,TRBJ1-1,many,TGCAGTGCTAGAGATCCTGGCAGGGGGAGCACTGAAGCTTTCTTT,CSARDPGRGSTEAFF
TRBV6-1,NA,TRBJ2-1,many,TGTGCCAGCAGTGAAGTGGAAAGCTCCTACAATGAGCAGTTCTTC,CASSEVESSYNEQFF
TRBV18,TRBD1,TRBJ1-4,many,TGTGCCAGCTCACCGACTTCATTAACAGGGGATGAAAAACTGTTTTTT,CASSPTSLTGDEKLFF
TRBV6-2/TRBV6-3,NA,TRBJ2-1,NA,TGTGCCAGCAGTTACATAGTGGGCAATGAGCAGTTCTTC,CASSYIVGNEQFF
TRBV15,NA,TRBJ2-7,many,TGTGCCACCAGCAGAGATCCGTGGGGGGCCTACGAGCAGTACTTC,CATSRDPWGAYEQYF
TRBV28,TRBD1,TRBJ2-7,NA,TGTGCCAGCAGTCCGGGACAGGGGGTGGACGAGCAGTACTTC,CASSPGQGVDEQYF
TRBV27,NA,TRBJ2-7,many,TGTGCCAGCAGTTTATCGTTTGTGGGCTCCTACGAGCAGTACTTC,CASSLSFVGSYEQYF
TRBV6-2/TRBV6-3,NA,TRBJ1-1,few,TGTGCCAGCAGTTTCTACTTCCGCGACAGAAGGGAAGCTTTCTTT,CASSFYFRDRREAFF
TRBV27,NA,TRBJ2-3,NA,TGTGCCAGCGGGTGTGATACGCCGTATTTT,CASGCDTPYF
TRBV6-1,TRBD1,TRBJ2-7,NA,TGTGCCAGCGGTCAAACAGGGGGCATCTACGATCAGTACTTC,CASGQTGGIYDQYF
TRBV7-9,TRBD2,TRBJ2-5,NA,TGTGCCAGCAGCTTGGGACTAGCTGGAGGAGATACCCAGTACTTC,CASSLGLAGGDTQYF
TRBV20-1,NA,TRBJ2-3,many,TGCAGTGCTAGAGATCCATTCGGCCCCACAGGAGATACGCAGTATTTT,CSARDPFGPTGDTQYF
TRBV20-1,TRBD1,TRBJ2-2,many,TGCAGTGCTGCAGGGGGCGACGCCGGGGAGCTGTTTTTT,CSAAGGDAGELFF
TRBV28,NA,TRBJ1-2,few,TGTGCCAGCAGTTTACCCGGCCTGGGCTACACCTTC,CASSLPGLGYTF
TRBV4-1,NA,TRBJ2-7,NA,TGCGCCAGCAGCCAAGCAGACATGGTGCTCGAGCAGTACTTC,CASSQADMVLEQYF
TRBV7-2,NA,TRBJ2-6,NA,TGTGCCAGCAGCTTAGAGGTGGTTGGGGCCAACGTCCTGACTTTC,CASSLEVVGANVLTF
TRBV7-2,NA,TRBJ2-3,medium-sized,TGTGCCAGCAGCTTGGAGCGGGCCACGCAGTATTTT,CASSLERATQYF
TRBV7-9,NA,TRBJ1-2,NA,TGTGCCAGCAGCTTCCGGGAGTGTTTTAGAGGCTACACCTTC,CASSFRECFRGYTF
TRBV12-5,NA,TRBJ1-2,many,TGTGCTAGTGGTGCTATAAGGGAAAGCACTTATTATGGCTACACCTTC,CASGAIRESTYYGYTF
TRBV2,TRBD2,TRBJ2-7,many,TGTGCCAGCAGTGAACGGCGGGGAAGCGGGGCCAACGAGCAGTACTTC,CASSERRGSGANEQYF
TRBV6-1,NA,TRBJ1-4,many,TGTGCCAGCAGTGAAGCGCTGAGGGCAGGATTAAATGAAAAACTGTTTTTT,CASSEALRAGLNEKLFF
TRBV7-8,NA,TRBJ1-4,many,TGTGCCAGCAGCCCCAGGGGAGGGGGTGAAAAACTGTTTTTT,CASSPRGGGEKLFF
TRBV4-1,NA,TRBJ2-7,NA,TGCGCCAGCAGCCAAGTTCTCGGCGGGGCCTACGAGCAGTACTTC,CASSQVLGGAYEQYF
TRBV5-4,NA,TRBJ1-5,many,TGTGCCAGCAGCTTGCCAGGGAGGAATCAGCCCCAGCATTTT,CASSLPGRNQPQHF
TRBV3-1,NA,TRBJ2-2,NA,TGTGCCAGCAGCCAGACCCAGACAGCGAACACCGGGGAGCTGTTTTTT,CASSQTQTANTGELFF
TRBV7-2,NA,TRBJ2-7,many,TGTGCCAGCAGCTTCTTTATCGAGCGGTACTTC,CASSFFIERYF
TRBV11-3,NA,TRBJ2-1,many,TGTGCCAGCAGCTTAGACAGAGGCTCCTACAATGAGCAGTTCTTC,CASSLDRGSYNEQFF
TRBV5-6,NA,TRBJ1-1,many,TGTGCCAGTGCTACAGGGATGGTCACTGAAGCTTTCTTT,CASATGMVTEAFF
TRBV28,TRBD1,TRBJ1-2,many,TGTGCCAGCATACGGGACAGGATGAATGGCTACACCTTC,CASIRDRMNGYTF
TRBV5-1,TRBD2,TRBJ2-3,many,TGCGCCAGCAGCTTGGGTAGCGGGAGCACAGATACGCAGTATTTT,CASSLGSGSTDTQYF
TRBV29-1,NA,TRBJ2-7,many,TGCAGCGTCGTACAGCACGAGCAGTACTTC,CSVVQHEQYF
TRBV11-2,NA,TRBJ2-7,many,TGTGCCAGCAGCCTAGGGCCGGGGTACGAGCAGTACTTC,CASSLGPGYEQYF
TRBV2,NA,TRBJ1-1,NA,TGTGCCAGCAGACTGATGAACACTGAAGCTTTCTTT,CASRLMNTEAFF
TRBV19,NA,TRBJ1-2,medium-sized,TGTGCCAGTAGTTCCCCGTGGGGGCAGGCCTATGGCTACACCTTC,CASSSPWGQAYGYTF
TRBV12-3/TRBV12-4,NA,TRBJ2-1,many,TGTGCCAGCAGTTTAGTTCTTGAGCAGTTCTTC,CASSLVLEQFF
TRBV10-3,TRBD2,TRBJ2-3,many,TGTGCCATCAGGCCTAGCGGGGGGGTCACAGATACGCAGTATTTT,CAIRPSGGVTDTQYF
TRBV14,NA,TRBJ1-2,many,TGTGTCAGCAGCCAAGTGGCAGTAGGGGGCTACACCTTC,CVSSQVAVGGYTF
TRBV11-1,NA,TRBJ2-2,many,TGTGCCAGCAGCTTAAGAGGTCAGGGAGGCGCCGGGGAGCTGTTTTTT,CASSLRGQGGAGELFF
TRBV11-1,TRBD1,TRBJ2-6,many,TGTGCCAGCAGCACACAGGGGATCTTGGCTGGGGCCAACGTCCTGACTTTC,CASSTQGILAGANVLTF
TRBV24-1,TRBD1,TRBJ1-3,many,TGTGCCACGCAAAGCGGACAGGGGGCAGCTGGAAACACCATATATTTT,CATQSGQGAAGNTIYF
TRBV11-3,NA,TRBJ2-5,many,TGTGCCAGCAGCCCTCCGGAGGGCCAGCCTTCCAGGGAGACCCAGTACTTC,CASSPPEGQPSRETQYF
TRBV27,TRBD1,TRBJ1-1,few,TGTGCCAGCAGTCGCTCTTGGACAGGGGCCGGCACTGAAGCTTTCTTT,CASSRSWTGAGTEAFF
TRBV6-2/TRBV6-3,TRBD1,TRBJ1-1,many,TGTGCCAGCAGTTTACAATCCCCGGGACAGCTCACTGAAGCTTTCTTT,CASSLQSPGQLTEAFF
TRBV3-1,NA,TRBJ1-1,NA,TGTGCCAGCAGCCAAGGAAGGGTCACTGAAGCTTTCTTT,CASSQGRVTEAFF
TRBV7-8,NA,TRBJ2-7,many,TGTGCCAGCAGCATCGGACTTGCCTACGAGCAGTACTTC,CASSIGLAYEQYF
TRBV6-5,NA,TRBJ2-2,many,TGTGCCAGCAGTTACTCTTTTACAGGTCAAACCGGGGAGCTGTTTTTT,CASSYSFTGQTGELFF
TRBV12-3/TRBV12-4,TRBD1,TRBJ2-7,medium-sized,TGTGCCAGCAGTTTAGCGCAGGGGGCGGGCGAGCAGTACTTC,CASSLAQGAGEQYF